These 13 T cell receptor beta chains came from one sample sequenced in a study of patients and donors after allogeneic stem cell transplantation. Each CDR3 protein is one row after TCRdb ran MiXCR on the RT-PCR reads. The table lists tens of thousands of distinct CDR3 sequences, about 31% of them singletons. Source material: blood, either unsorted or a sorted T cell fraction (not recorded which). Receptors were obtained from a human donor who was either an allogeneic HSCT recipient or a stem cell or donor lymphocyte infusion donor (not recorded which). It is not recorded whose cells these are; they may come from a transplant donor.

This sequence joins TRBV7-9 and TRBJ2-7; 8 bases map to TRBD1. CDR3 length: 15 amino acids. Germline V gives CDR1 SEHNR, CDR2 FQNEAQ (reference sequence). V shed 5 bases, J shed 9 bases, and the junction held 15 bases outside the gene matches. CDR3: CASSRVGQGGTRQYF. DNA of the CDR3: TGTGCCAGCAGCAGAGTCGGACAGGGCGGTACGAGGCAGTACTTC.

The chain combines TRBV15 with TRBJ2-7, with 7 bases identical to TRBD1. Trimming took 2 bases from V and 5 from J; bases not matched to a gene: 3. The CDR3 is made up of 13 amino acids. Germline loops: CDR1 LNHNV, CDR2 YYDKDF (reference sequence). The CDR3 protein is CATSRPGQDEQYF. For the CDR3, the DNA is TGTGCCACCAGCAGACCTGGACAGGACGAGCAGTACTTC.

This clonotype appeared a few times. J is TRBJ1-5 and V is TRBV6-2 or TRBV6-3, with D maybe TRBD1 (5 bases). Trimming left V 6 bases short and J 1 base short, with 19 bases between. Germline CDR1 is MNHEY and CDR2 is SVGEGT. The CDR3 length is 17 residues. In nucleotides, the CDR3 is TGTGCCAGCAGACACCTACCTGGACACCTCAGCAATCAGCCCCAGCATTTT. It codes for CASRHLPGHLSNQPQHF.

Many counts were recorded for this clonotype. The chain carries TRBV10-3 and TRBJ1-2; maybe TRBD1 (5 bases). The CDR3 consists of 15 residues. Trimming took off 0 bases at V and 12 bases at J, with 20 bases between the two ends. Germline assignment: CDR1 ENHRY and CDR2 SYGVKD. The CDR3 sequence: CAISESDFRDPVDTF. CDR3 sequence (DNA): TGTGCCATCAGTGAGTCGGATTTCCGGGACCCCGTAGACACCTTC.

This clonotype has only a few counts. This chain connects TRBV9 to TRBJ1-2; the D is unclear. V gave up 5 bases and J gave up 6 bases, with 8 bases separating them. The CDR3 has 11 residues. In germline, CDR1 is SGDLS, CDR2 YYNGEE. The CDR3 nucleotides read TGTGCCAGCAGTTCAAGGGATGGCTACACCTTC. Protein: CASSSRDGYTF.

The genes are TRBV18 and TRBJ2-1, with a weak D call TRBD2 (5 bases). The CDR3 is made up of 15 amino acids. The germline CDR1 and CDR2 sequences are KGHSH and LQKENI. Trimming pared 6 bases from V and 5 bases from J, leaving 17 bases between. The CDR3 DNA is TGTGCCAGCTCGCAGGACTTCCTGAGGCACAATGAGCAGTTCTTC. Its translation is CASSQDFLRHNEQFF. Full variable domain (remainder filled in from reference TRBV18 and TRBJ2-1): NAGVMQNPRHLVRRRGQEARLRCSPMKGHSHVYWYRQLPEEGLKFMVYLQKENIIDESGMPKERFSAEFPKEGPSILRIQQVVRGDSAAYFCASSQDFLRHNEQFFGPGTRLTVL.

V usage is TRBV7-8 and J usage is TRBJ1-1; D is unresolved. The CDR3 loop spans 13 amino acids. V lost 5 bases to trimming and J lost 1 base, with 8 bases between them. In germline, CDR1 is SGHVS, CDR2 FQNEAQ. The CDR3 DNA sequence: TGTGCCAGCAGCGCAGCTGGGAACACTGAAGCTTTCTTT. Residues: CASSAAGNTEAFF.

This chain joins TRBV20-1 and TRBJ1-1; D is undetermined. The CDR3 runs to 13 residues. V lost 3 bases, J lost 0 bases, and 8 bases lay in between. Germline lookup yields CDR1 DFQATT and CDR2 SNEGSKA (reference sequence). As DNA, the CDR3 is TGCAGTGCTAGCGTTATTATGAACACTGAAGCTTTCTTT. Translation gives CSASVIMNTEAFF.

This clonotype has a handful of counts. This chain uses TRBV5-4 with TRBJ2-5; D ambiguous. The V end was cut by 0 bases, the J end by 5 bases, with 11 bases between. CDR1 and CDR2 (germline): SGHNT, YYREEE (reference sequence). The CDR3 consists of 14 residues. The CDR3 loop is CASSLGASWETQYF. CDR3 coding DNA: TGTGCCAGCAGCTTGGGGGCTAGTTGGGAGACCCAGTACTTC.

In DNA, the CDR3 is TGTGCCAGCAGCCTAAAGAATGGGCTAGCGGGATCGAACACCGGGGAGCTGTTTTTT. The encoded protein is CASSLKNGLAGSNTGELFF. The chain employs TRBV4-2 and TRBJ2-2; TRBD2 agrees at 9 bases. This CDR3 is built from 19 residues. J gave up 0 bases and V 4 bases, and 12 bases lay outside the gene matches. The V gene's germline CDR1 is LGHNA and CDR2 YNFKEQ.

The chain carries TRBV7-9 and TRBJ1-1; possibly TRBD1 for D (5 bases). Germline assignment: CDR1 SEHNR and CDR2 FQNEAQ (reference sequence). The V gene lost 5 bases and the J gene lost 4 bases, with 11 bases spanning the gap. The CDR3 is made up of 13 amino acids. CDR3 sequence: CASSKGPSTEAFF. The CDR3 DNA follows: TGTGCCAGCAGCAAGGGACCCTCCACTGAAGCTTTCTTT. The full variable domain, completed using reference TRBV7-9 and TRBJ1-1, is DTGVSQNPRHKITKRGQNVTFRCDPISEHNRLYWYRQTLGQGPEFLTYFQNEAQLEKSRLLSDRFSAERPKGSFSTLEIQRTEQGDSAMYLCASSKGPSTEAFFGQGTRLTVV.

In its sample, this clonotype was seen a few times. V usage is TRBV7-8 and J usage is TRBJ2-3, with TRBD2 as a possible D gene (6 bases). The V end was cut by 8 bases, the J end by 2 bases, with 11 bases between. Per germline, CDR1 SGHVS and CDR2 FQNEAQ. The CDR3 has 13 amino acids. The CDR3 region has the DNA TGTGCCAGCGTAACTAGCCTCACAGATACGCAGTATTTT. This gives the protein CASVTSLTDTQYF.

V usage is TRBV7-9 and J usage is TRBJ2-3; the D gene is possibly TRBD2 (5 bases). V was shortened by 1 base and J by 3 bases, with 11 bases between the two germline ends. The CDR3 runs 15 residues. Germline V gene data show CDR1 as SEHNR and CDR2 as FQNEAQ (reference sequence). The DNA of the CDR3 is TGTGCCAGCAGCTTAGGCCTAGCAGCTACAGATACGCAGTATTTT. Its translation is CASSLGLAATDTQYF.